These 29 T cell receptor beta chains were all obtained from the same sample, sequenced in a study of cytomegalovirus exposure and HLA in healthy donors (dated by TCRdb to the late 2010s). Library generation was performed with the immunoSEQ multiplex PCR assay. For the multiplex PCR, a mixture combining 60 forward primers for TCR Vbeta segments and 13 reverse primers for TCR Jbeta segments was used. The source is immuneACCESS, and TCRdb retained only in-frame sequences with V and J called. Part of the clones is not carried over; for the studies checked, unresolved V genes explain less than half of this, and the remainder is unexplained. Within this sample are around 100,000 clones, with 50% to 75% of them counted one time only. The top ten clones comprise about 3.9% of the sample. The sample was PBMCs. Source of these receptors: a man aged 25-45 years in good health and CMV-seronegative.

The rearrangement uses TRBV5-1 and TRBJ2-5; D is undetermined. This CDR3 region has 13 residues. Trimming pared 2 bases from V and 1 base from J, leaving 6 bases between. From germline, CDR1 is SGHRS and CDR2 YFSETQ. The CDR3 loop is CASSFGSQETQYF. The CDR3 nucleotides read TGCGCCAGCAGCTTCGGTTCCCAAGAGACCCAGTACTTC.

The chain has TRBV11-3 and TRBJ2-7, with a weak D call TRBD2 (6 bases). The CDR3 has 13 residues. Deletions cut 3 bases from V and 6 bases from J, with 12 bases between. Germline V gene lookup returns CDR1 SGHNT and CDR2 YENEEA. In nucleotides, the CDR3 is TGTGCCAGCAGCTTCTCGCGGGACCTCGAGCAGTACTTC. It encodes CASSFSRDLEQYF.

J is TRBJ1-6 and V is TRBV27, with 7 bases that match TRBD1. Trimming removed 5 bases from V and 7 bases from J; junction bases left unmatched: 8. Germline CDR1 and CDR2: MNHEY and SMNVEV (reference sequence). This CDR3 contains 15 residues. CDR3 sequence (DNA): TGTGCCAGCAGTAACTCGGGACAGAAAAATTCACCCCTCCACTTT. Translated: CASSNSGQKNSPLHF.

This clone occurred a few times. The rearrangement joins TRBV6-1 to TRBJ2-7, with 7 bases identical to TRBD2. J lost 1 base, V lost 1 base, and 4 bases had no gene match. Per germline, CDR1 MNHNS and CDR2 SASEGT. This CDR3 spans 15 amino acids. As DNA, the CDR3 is TGTGCCAGCAGTGAAGGAGCGGGGACGTCCTACGAGCAGTACTTC. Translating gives CASSEGAGTSYEQYF.

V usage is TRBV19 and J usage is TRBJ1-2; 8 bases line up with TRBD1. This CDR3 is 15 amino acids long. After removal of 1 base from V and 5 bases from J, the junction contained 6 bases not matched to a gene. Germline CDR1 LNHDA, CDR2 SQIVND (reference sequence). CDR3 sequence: CASSIGAGGPYGYTF. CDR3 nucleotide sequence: TGTGCCAGTAGTATAGGGGCAGGGGGCCCGTATGGCTACACCTTC.

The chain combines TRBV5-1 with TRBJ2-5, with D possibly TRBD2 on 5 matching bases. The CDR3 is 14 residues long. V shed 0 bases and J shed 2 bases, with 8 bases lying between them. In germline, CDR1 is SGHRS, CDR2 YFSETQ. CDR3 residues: CASSLEGVQETQYF. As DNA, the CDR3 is TGCGCCAGCAGCTTGGAGGGAGTACAAGAGACCCAGTACTTC.

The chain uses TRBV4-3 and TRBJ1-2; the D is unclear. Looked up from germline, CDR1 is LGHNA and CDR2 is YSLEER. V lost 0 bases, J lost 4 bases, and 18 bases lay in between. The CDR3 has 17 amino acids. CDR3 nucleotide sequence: TGCGCCAGCAGCCAAGAGACTGGGCGGGCGTCAGTCTATGGCTACACCTTC. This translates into CASSQETGRASVYGYTF.

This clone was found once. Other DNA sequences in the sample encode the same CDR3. The CDR3 region is CASSQGRGPETQYF. The CDR3 region has the DNA TGCGCCAGCAGCCAGGGCAGGGGTCCGGAGACCCAGTACTTC. This chain uses TRBV4-1 with TRBJ2-5; maybe TRBD1 (6 bases). The V end was cut by 3 bases, the J end by 5 bases, with 13 bases between. Germline assignment: CDR1 MGHRA and CDR2 YSYEKL. This CDR3 comprises 14 residues.

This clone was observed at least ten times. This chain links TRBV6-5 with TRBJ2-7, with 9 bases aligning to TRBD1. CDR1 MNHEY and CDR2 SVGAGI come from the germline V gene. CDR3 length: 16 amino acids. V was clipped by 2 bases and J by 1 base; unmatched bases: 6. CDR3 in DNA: TGTGCCAGCAGTTACGATGCCGGGACAGGGTCCTACGAGCAGTACTTC. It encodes CASSYDAGTGSYEQYF.

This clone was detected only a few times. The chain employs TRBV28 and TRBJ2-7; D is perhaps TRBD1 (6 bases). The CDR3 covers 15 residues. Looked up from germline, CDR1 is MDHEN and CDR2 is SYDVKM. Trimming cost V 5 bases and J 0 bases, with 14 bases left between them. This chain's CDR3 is CASSPGTLSSYEQYF. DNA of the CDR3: TGTGCCAGCAGTCCAGGGACACTGAGCTCCTACGAGCAGTACTTC.

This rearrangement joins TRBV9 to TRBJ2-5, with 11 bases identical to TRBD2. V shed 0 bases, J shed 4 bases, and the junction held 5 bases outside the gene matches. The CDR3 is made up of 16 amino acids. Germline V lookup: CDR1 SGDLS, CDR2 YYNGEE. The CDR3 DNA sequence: TGTGCCAGCAGCGTAGGTACTAGCGGGGGTCGAGAGACCCAGTACTTC. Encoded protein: CASSVGTSGGRETQYF.

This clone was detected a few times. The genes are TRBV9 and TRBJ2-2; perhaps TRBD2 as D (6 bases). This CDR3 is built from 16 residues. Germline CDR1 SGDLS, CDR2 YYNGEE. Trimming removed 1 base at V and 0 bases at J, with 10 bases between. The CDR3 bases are TGTGCCAGCAGCGTATCCGGGGGATCGAACACCGGGGAGCTGTTTTTT. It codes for CASSVSGGSNTGELFF.

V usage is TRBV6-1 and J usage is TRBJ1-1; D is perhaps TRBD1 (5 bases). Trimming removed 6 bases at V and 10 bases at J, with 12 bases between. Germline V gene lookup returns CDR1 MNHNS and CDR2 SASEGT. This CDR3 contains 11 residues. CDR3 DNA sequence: TGTGCCAGCAGGGTGGGGGGGGTAGCTTTCTTT. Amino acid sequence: CASRVGGVAFF.

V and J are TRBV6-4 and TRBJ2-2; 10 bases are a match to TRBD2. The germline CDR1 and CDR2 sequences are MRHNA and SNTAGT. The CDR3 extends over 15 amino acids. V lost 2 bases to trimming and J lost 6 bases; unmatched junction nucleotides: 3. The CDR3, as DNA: TGTGCCAGCAGTGACGGGACTAGCGAATCCGGGGAGCTGTTTTTT. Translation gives CASSDGTSESGELFF.

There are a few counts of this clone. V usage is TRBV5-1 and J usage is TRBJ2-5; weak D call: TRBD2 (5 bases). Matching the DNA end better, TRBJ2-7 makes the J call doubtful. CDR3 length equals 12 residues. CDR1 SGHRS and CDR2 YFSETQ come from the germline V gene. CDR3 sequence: CASSLAGNEQYF. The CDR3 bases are TGCGCCAGCAGCTTGGCCGGGAACGAGCAGTACTTC.

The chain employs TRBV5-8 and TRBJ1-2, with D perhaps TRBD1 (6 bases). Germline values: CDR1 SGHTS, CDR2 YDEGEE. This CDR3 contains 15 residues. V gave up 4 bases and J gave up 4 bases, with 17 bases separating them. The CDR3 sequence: CASSPITGIGYGYTF. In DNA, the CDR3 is TGTGCCAGCAGCCCAATAACAGGGATCGGCTATGGCTACACCTTC. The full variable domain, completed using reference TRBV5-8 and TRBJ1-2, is EAGVTQSPTHLIKTRGQQATLRCSPISGHTSVYWYQQALGLGLQFLLWYDEGEERNRGNFPPRFSGRQFPNYSSELNVNALELEDSALYLCASSPITGIGYGYTFGSGTRLTVV.

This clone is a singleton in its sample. The CDR3 is CASSSALAGFLWETQYF. In DNA form, the CDR3 reads TGCGCCAGCAGCTCAGCCCTAGCGGGGTTTTTATGGGAGACCCAGTACTTC. The chain carries TRBV5-1 and TRBJ2-5; 9 bases align to TRBD2. V lost 3 bases and J lost 5; bases outside the gene matches: 14. This CDR3 has 17 amino acids. CDR1 is SGHRS and CDR2 is YFSETQ in the germline V gene.

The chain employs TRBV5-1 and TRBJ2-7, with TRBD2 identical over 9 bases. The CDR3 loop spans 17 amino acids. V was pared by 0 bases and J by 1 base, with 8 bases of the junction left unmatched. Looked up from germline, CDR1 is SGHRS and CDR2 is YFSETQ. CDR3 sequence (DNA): TGCGCCAGCAGCTTGGGGCGGCGGGAGGGCTCGTCCTACGAGCAGTACTTC. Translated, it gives CASSLGRREGSSYEQYF.

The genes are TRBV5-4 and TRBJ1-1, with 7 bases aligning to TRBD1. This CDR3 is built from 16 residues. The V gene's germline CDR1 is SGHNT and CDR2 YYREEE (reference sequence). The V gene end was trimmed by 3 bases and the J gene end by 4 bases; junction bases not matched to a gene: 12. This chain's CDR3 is CASSSPKEGGLTEAFF. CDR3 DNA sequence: TGTGCCAGCAGCTCGCCCAAGGAAGGGGGCCTCACTGAAGCTTTCTTT.

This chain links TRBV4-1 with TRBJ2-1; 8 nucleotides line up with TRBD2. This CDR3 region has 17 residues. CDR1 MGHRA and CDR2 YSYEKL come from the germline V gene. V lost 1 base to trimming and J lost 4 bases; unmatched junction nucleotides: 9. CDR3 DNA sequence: TGCGCCAGCAGCCAAGCTATGACTAGCGAAATGTACAATGAGCAGTTCTTC. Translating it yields CASSQAMTSEMYNEQFF.

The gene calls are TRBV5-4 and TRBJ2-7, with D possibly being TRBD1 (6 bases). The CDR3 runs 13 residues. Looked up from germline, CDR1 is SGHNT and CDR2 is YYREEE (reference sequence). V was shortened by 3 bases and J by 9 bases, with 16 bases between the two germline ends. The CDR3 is CASSWGQYATQYF. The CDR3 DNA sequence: TGTGCCAGCAGCTGGGGACAATACGCGACGCAGTACTTC. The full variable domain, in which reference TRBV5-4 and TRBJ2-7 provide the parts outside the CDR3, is ETGVTQSPTHLIKTRGQQVTLRCSSQSGHNTVSWYQQALGQGPQFIFQYYREEENGRGNFPPRFSGLQFPNYSSELNVNALELDDSALYLCASSWGQYATQYFGPGTRLTVT.

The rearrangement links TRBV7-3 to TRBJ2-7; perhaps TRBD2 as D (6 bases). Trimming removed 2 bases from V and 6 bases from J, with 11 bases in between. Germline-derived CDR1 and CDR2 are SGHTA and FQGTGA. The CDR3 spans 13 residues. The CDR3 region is CASSLRETAEQYF. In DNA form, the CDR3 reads TGTGCCAGCAGCTTACGGGAGACAGCCGAGCAGTACTTC.

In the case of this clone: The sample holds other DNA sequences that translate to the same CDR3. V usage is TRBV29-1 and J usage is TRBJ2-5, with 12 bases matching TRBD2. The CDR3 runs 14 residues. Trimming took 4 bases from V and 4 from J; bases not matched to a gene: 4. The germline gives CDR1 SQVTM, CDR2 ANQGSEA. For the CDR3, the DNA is TGCAGCGTTGGTCTAGCGGGGGGGGTAGAGACCCAGTACTTC. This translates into CSVGLAGGVETQYF.

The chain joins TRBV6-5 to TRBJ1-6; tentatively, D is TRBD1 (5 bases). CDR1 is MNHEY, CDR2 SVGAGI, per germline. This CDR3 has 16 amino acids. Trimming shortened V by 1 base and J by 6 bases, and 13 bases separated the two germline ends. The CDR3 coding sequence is TGTGCCAGCAGTTACTTAAGTCGACAGCTTAATTCACCCCTCCACTTT. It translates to CASSYLSRQLNSPLHF.

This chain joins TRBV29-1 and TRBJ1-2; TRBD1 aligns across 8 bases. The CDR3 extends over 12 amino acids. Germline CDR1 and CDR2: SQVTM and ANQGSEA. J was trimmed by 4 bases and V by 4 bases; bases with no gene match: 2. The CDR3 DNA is TGCAGCGTTGCAACAGGGGGCTATGGCTACACCTTC. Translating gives CSVATGGYGYTF.

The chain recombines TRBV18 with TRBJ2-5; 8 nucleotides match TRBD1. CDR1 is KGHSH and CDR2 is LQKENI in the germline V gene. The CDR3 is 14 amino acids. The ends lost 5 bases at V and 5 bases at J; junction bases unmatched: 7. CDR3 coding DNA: TGTGCCAGCTCAGACACAGGGGGAGGCGAGACCCAGTACTTC. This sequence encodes CASSDTGGGETQYF.

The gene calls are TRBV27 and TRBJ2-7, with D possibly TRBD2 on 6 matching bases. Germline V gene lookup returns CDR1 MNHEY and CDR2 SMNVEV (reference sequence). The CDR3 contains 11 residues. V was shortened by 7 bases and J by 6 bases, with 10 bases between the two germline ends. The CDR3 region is CASILGGEQYF. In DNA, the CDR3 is TGTGCCAGCATTCTGGGGGGCGAGCAGTACTTC.

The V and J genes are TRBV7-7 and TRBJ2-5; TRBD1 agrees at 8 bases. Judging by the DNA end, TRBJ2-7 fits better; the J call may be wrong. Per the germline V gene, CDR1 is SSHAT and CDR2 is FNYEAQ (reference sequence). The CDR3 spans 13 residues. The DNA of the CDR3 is TGTGCTACCCCGGGACAGGCAACGTACGAGCAGTACTTC. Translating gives CATPGQATYEQYF.

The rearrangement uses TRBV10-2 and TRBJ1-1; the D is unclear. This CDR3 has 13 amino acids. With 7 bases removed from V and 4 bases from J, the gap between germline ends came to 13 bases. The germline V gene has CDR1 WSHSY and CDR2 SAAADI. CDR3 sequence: CASKVGESTEAFF. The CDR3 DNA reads TGCGCCAGCAAGGTCGGGGAGTCCACTGAAGCTTTCTTT.